The T cell receptor (beta chain) under discussion was sequenced for a study of blood T cell repertoires in COVID-19. Assay: immunoSEQ multiplex PCR; the TCRdb copy retains only in-frame clones and omits some. The sample has roughly 85,000 clones, around 77% seen once; the top ten hold around 9.4%. This clone was counted between two and nine times. CDR1 is SGHVS and CDR2 is FQNEAQ in the germline V gene. V shed 2 bases and J shed 4 bases, with 6 bases lying between them. The CDR3 loop spans 13 amino acids. Material: peripheral blood. The sequence came from a human donor in a cohort sampled during active COVID-19. The V and J genes are TRBV7-8 and TRBJ1-5; D ambiguous. The CDR3 spells CASSLQANQPQHF. The CDR3 DNA follows: TGTGCCAGCAGCTTACAGGCTAATCAGCCCCAGCATTTT.